This T cell receptor beta chain appears in the sequencing data of a study of blood T cell repertoires in COVID-19. Whole-study context: Spain, Italy and the United States supplied samples that represented acute and convalescent COVID-19. Sources were T cells, B-cell-depleted T cells, or PBMCs; the material itself was cDNA or gDNA.

Details on this clone: Distinct nucleotide sequences in the sample also encode this CDR3.

In the authors' methods: The authors estimated nucleated cell counts from reference gene primer amplification. Sequenced by immunoSEQ multiplex PCR; TCRdb stores in-frame clones only, minus some. Clone size and the V and J calls come from that table; the DNA yielded D and trimming. The sample gives nearly 350,000 clones, approximately 89% of which show up once; around 3.3% is in the top ten. The TCR was taken from a woman aged 18-30 years who had recovered from COVID-19. Sequencing was performed on peripheral blood.

The CDR3 spells CASSLQGDQPQHF. The CDR3 DNA follows: TGTGCCAGCAGTTTGCAGGGGGATCAGCCCCAGCATTTT. The chain is built from TRBV12-3 or TRBV12-4 and TRBJ1-5; 7 bases map to TRBD1. The V gene end was trimmed by 3 bases and the J gene end by 5 bases; junction bases not matched to a gene: 1. The length of the CDR3 is 13 residues.